This T cell receptor (beta chain) was sequenced in a study of T cells in narcolepsy. V shed 5 bases and J 6 bases; nucleotides not matched to a gene: 12. The CDR3 sequence is 15 residues long. CDR1 is SGHRS, CDR2 YFSETQ, per germline. Study observations and caveats: Reportedly, autoreactive clonotypes were serially detected in patients' blood but not controls'. Comparing one patient's CSF and blood CD4+ clonotypes highlighted HCRT- and TRIB2-specific autoreactive clonotypes. Autoreactive clone sequences were missing from some blood memory CD4+ repertoires.

Assay: immunoSEQ multiplex PCR; the TCRdb copy retains only in-frame clones and omits some. The repertoire consists of approximately 11,000 clones, with over 90% occurring once and the leading ten covering 0.9% to 1.3%. About this clone: The target antigen is unknown.

The clonotype comes from a human donor with narcolepsy. Sequencing input: CD45RA- memory CD4+ T cells from PBMCs. The genes are TRBV5-1 and TRBJ2-7; TRBD2 aligns across 9 bases. CDR3 DNA sequence: TGCGCCAGCAGTTCCGGGCGGGGGGGCCACGGCGAGCAGTACTTC. Residues: CASSSGRGGHGEQYF.